The present T cell receptor beta chain was sequenced within a study of T cells in Graves' hyperthyroidism and ophthalmopathy. The wider study: The initial diagnosis was the point when peripheral blood was collected, ahead of any treatment. Findings and limits, study-wide: Within blood appeared most thyroid clonotypes that had expanded above 0.001.

Of note for this clonotype: Its cognate antigen is unknown.

RNA transcripts gave rise to amplified TCR beta CDR3 regions. First-round RT-PCR targeting the TCR CDR3 was performed with the HTBI primer set. One entry per CDR3 protein results from TCRdb running MiXCR on the multiplex PCR reads. The sample shows more than 500,000 distinct CDR3 sequences, roughly a sixth of them seen only once. CDR1 is SGHTA, CDR2 FQGNSA, per germline. The CDR3 totals 16 residues. V dropped 2 bases and J dropped 6 bases, with 17 bases sitting between them. The PBMCs had their origin in approximately 10 ml of fresh peripheral blood. This receptor was obtained from a woman in her 30s with Graves' ophthalmopathy. The chain recombines TRBV7-2 with TRBJ2-1; possible D gene TRBD1, 6 bases. The source material was blood. Here the CDR3 reads CASSLWGPGTGNEQFF. The DNA of the CDR3 is TGTGCCAGCAGCTTATGGGGGCCGGGGACGGGCAATGAGCAGTTCTTC.